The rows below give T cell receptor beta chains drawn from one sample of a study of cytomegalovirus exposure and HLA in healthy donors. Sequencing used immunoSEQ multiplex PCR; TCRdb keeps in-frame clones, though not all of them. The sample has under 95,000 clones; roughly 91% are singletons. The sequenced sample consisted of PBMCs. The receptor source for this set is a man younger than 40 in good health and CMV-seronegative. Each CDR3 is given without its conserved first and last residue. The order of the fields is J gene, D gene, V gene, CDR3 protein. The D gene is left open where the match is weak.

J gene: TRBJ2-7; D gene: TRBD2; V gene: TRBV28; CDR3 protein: ASIQGNRRTSPYEQY
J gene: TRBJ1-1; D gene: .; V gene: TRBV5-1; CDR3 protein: ASSLSLTVGAF
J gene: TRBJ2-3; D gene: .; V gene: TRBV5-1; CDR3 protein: ASSLAVGTDTQY
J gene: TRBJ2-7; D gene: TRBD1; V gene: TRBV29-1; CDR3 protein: SATGTGAYEQY
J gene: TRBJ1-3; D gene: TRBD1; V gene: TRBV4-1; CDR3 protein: ASSQGQALSGNTIY
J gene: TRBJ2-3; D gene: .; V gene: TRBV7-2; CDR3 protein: ASSGQGRTDTQY
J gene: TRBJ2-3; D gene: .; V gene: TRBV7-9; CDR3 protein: ASSLRGAGTDTQY
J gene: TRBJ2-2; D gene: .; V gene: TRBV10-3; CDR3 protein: AVLMPGTTGELF
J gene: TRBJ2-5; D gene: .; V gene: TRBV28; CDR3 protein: ASSDSKRKETQY
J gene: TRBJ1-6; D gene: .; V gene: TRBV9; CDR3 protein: ASSSRQVHNSPLH
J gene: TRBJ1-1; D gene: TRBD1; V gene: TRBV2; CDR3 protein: ASTTGTGPIFEAF
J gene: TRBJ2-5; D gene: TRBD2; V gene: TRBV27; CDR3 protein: ASSRSSGGVQY
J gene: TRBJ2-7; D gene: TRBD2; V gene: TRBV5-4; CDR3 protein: ASSPGTSNEQY
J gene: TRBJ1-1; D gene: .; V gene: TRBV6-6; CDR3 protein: ASSYPVAGANTEAF
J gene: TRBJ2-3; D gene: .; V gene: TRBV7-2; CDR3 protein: ASSLGPGSPRGTDTQY
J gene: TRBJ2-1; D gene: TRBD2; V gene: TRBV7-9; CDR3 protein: ASRVSGRAENEQF
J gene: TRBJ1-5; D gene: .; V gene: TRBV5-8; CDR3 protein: ASSLGQEPQH
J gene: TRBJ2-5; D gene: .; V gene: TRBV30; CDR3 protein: AWSEEGETQY
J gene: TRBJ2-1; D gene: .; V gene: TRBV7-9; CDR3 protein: ASSLEASNEQF
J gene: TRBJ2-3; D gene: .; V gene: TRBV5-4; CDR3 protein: ASSSGDERGTDTQY
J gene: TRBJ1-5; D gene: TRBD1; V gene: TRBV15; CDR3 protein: ATSPDRVNQPQH
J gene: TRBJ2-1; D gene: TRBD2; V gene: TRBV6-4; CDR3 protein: ASSQRGGYNEQF
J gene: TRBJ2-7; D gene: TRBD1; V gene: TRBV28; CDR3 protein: ASSLGRGPVTYEQY
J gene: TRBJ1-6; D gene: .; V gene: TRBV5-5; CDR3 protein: ASSFVVNTELH
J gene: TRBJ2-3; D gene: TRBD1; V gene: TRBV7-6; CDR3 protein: ASSPGTGSTDTQY
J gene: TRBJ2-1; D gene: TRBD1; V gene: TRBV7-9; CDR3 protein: ASVFQGAIDEQF
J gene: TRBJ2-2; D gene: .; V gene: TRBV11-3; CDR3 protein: ASSRGSVWDTGELF
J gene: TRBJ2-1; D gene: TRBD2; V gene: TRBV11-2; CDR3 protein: ASSPSGGYNEQF
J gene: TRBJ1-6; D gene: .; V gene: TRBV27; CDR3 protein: ASSQGQREGIQKSSPLH
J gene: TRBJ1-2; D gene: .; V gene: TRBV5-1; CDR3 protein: ASSSTGTGDGYT
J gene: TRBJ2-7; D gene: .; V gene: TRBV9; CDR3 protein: ASSVATDENEQY